Sequencing of this T cell receptor beta chain was carried out in a study of cytomegalovirus exposure and HLA in healthy donors. General observations from the study: A further, later analysis showed that HLA-associated TCR beta chains (compared with equally common others) were more clonally expanded.

Note on this clone: Its specificity is not known.

The PCR had 60 Vbeta and 13 Jbeta primers. Original analysis: Later reanalysis found about 78 million unique TCR beta chains, approximately 11 million of them shared. Sequenced by immunoSEQ multiplex PCR; TCRdb stores in-frame clones only, minus some. V and J calls and clone size are as listed in that table; D and trimming were resolved from the DNA. The data contain about 59,000 clones, about 79% of them singletons. Germline V CDR1 and CDR2: MNHNY, SVGAGI (reference sequence). V lost 7 bases and J lost 4; bases outside the gene matches: 10. The CDR3 is made up of 15 amino acids. This chain joins TRBV6-6 and TRBJ1-2; 9 nucleotides line up with TRBD1. Sequenced input: PBMCs. The clonotype was recovered from a man in his forties in good health and CMV-seronegative. This CDR3 is CASINRDRASYGYTF. CDR3 nucleotides: TGTGCCAGCATCAACCGGGACAGGGCTAGCTATGGCTACACCTTC.